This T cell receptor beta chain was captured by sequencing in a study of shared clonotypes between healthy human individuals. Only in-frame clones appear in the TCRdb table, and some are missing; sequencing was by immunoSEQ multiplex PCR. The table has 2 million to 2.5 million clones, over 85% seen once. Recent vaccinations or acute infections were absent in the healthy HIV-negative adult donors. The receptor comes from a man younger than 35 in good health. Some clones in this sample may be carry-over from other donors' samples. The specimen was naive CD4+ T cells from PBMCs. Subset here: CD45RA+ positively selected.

The CDR3 here is CASSLANTGELFF. Here the CDR3 DNA reads TGTGCCAGCAGCTTAGCCAACACCGGGGAGCTGTTTTTT. This chain links TRBV11-2 with TRBJ2-2; D ambiguous. CDR3 size: 13 residues. Germline loops: CDR1 SGHAT, CDR2 FQNNGV. V was pared by 1 base and J by 2 bases, with 2 bases between.